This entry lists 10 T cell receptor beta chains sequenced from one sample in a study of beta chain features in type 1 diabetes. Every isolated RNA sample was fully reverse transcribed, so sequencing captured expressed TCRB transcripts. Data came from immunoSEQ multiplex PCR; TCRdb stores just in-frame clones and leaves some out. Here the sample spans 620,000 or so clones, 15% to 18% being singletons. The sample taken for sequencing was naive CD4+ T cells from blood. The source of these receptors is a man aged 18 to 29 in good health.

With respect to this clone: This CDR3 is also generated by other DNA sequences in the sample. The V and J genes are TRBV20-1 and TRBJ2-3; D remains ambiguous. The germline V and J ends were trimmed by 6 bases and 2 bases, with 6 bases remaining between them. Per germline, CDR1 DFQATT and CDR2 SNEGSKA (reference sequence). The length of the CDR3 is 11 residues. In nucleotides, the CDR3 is TGCAGTGCAGGACCCACAGATACGCAGTATTTT. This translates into CSAGPTDTQYF.

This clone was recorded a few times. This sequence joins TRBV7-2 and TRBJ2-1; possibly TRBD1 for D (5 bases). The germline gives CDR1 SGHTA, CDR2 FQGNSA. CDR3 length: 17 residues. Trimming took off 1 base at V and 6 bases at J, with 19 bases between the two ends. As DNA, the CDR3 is TGTGCCAGCAGCTTAGGACGAAGATCCGGACACAGCAATGAGCAGTTCTTC. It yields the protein CASSLGRRSGHSNEQFF. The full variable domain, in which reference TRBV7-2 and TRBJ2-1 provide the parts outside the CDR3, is GAGVSQSPSNKVTEKGKDVELRCDPISGHTALYWYRQSLGQGLEFLIYFQGNSAPDKSGLPSDRFSAERTGGSVSTLTIQRTQQEDSAVYLCASSLGRRSGHSNEQFFGPGTRLTVL.

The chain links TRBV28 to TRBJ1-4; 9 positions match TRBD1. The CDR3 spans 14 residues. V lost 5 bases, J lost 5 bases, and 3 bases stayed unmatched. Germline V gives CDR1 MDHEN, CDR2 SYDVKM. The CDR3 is CASSAGTGNEKLFF. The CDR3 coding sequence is TGTGCCAGCAGTGCCGGGACAGGGAATGAAAAACTGTTTTTT.

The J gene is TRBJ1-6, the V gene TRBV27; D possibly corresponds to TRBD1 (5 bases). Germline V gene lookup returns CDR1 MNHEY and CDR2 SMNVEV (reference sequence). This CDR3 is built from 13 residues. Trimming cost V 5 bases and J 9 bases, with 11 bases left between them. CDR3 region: CASSTRDGSPLHF. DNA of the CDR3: TGTGCCAGCAGTACGCGGGACGGTTCACCCCTCCACTTT.

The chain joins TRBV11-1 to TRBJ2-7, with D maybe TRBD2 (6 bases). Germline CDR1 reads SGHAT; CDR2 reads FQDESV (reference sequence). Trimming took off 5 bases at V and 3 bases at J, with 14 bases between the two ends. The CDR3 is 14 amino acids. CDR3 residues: CASSLGTGSYEQYF. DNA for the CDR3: TGTGCCAGCAGCCTAGGGACTGGGAGCTACGAGCAGTACTTC.

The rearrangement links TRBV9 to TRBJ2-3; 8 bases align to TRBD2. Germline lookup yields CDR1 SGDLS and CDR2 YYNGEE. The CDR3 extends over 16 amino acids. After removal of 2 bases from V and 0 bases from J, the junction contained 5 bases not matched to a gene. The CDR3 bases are TGTGCCAGCAGCGTCACTAGCGGAGTGAGCACAGATACGCAGTATTTT. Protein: CASSVTSGVSTDTQYF. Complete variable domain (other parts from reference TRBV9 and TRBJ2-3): DSGVTQTPKHLITATGQRVTLRCSPRSGDLSVYWYQQSLDQGLQFLIQYYNGEERAKGNILERFSAQQFPDLHSELNLSSLELGDSALYFCASSVTSGVSTDTQYFGPGTRLTVL.

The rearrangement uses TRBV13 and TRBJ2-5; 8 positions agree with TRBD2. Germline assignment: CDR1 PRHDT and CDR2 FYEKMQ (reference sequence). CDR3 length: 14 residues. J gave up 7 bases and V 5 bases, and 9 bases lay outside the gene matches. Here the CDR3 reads CASSPTGGVGTQYF. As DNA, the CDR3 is TGTGCCAGCAGCCCTACCGGGGGGGTAGGGACCCAGTACTTC.

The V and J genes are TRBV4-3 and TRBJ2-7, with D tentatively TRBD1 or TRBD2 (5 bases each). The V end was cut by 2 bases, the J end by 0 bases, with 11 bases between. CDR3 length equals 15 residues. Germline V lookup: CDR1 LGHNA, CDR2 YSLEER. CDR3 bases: TGCGCCAGCAGCCAAAATAGCGACAGCTCCTACGAGCAGTACTTC. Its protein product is CASSQNSDSSYEQYF.

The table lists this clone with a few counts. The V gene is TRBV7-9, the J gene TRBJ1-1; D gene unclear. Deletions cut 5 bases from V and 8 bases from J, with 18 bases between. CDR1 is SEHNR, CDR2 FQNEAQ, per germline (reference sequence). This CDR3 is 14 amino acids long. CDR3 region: CASSQLAGLGEAFF. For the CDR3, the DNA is TGTGCCAGCAGCCAGTTAGCGGGGTTAGGAGAAGCTTTCTTT.

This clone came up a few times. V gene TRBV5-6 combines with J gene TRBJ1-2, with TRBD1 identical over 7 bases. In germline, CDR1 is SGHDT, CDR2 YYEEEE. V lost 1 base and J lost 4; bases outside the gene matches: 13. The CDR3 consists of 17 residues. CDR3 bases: TGTGCCAGCAGCTTGCGGTCGACAGGGCCAGGGGTCTATGGCTACACCTTC. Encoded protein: CASSLRSTGPGVYGYTF.